The following is a TCR beta chain sequence with its context. The specificity of this receptor is unknown. The input lacks base qualities; no much larger clone sits a single base away. This record comes from a study of blood T cell repertoires in COVID-19 (dated by TCRdb to the early 2020s). For the study in its entirety: Samples from collaborators originated in the United States, Italy and Spain and spanned both the acute and convalescent phases of COVID-19. The prospective study material was composed of cDNA or gDNA derived from T cells, B-cell-depleted T cells, or PBMCs. The dataset comprised deeply sampled blood TCRbeta repertoires from subjects exposed to, actively infected with, or recovered from COVID-19. The repertoires were released in a freely available public database intended as a resource for research on the immune response to SARS-CoV-2. Samples were obtained from the ongoing ImmuneRACE study (first 160 participants) and from over 1,000 subjects provided by 6 global collaborators. Sample metadata almost always included a de-identified subject ID, COVID-19 status, age in years and sex. HLA class I and class II types, where available, came from metadata supplied by the sample provider rather than from assay-based typing. The investigation overall reported the following: How much clinical and demographic metadata was included differed by source and by participant, and the metadata was provided uncurated.

TCRbeta CDR3 regions were amplified from genomic DNA by means of the immunoSEQ Assay, a bias-controlled multiplex PCR. Turning to the authors' computational methods: The number of nucleated cells in each sample was estimated by amplification of reference gene primers within the assay. To quantify the absolute abundance of each unique TCRbeta CDR3 rearrangement, sequence reads were collapsed and filtered. Productive Simpson clonality was computed per sample as the square root of Simpson's diversity index over productive rearrangements. TCRdb took this table from immuneACCESS and kept in-frame rearrangements with V and J called. Such tables lack part of the clones; where checked against another copy, unresolved V genes explain under half of the gap, and the rest is unexplained. V, J and clone size were drawn from that table, and D and trimming were deduced from the DNA. Recorded for this sample are some 87,000 clones; around 87% of them occurred a single time. The top ten hold roughly 15% of the sample.

V is cut by 3 bases and J by 8 bases, and the space between the germline ends is 12 bases. The CDR3 measures 13 amino acids from cysteine to phenylalanine. Only CDR3 DNA remains: 39 bases, in frame from the first base. The germline V gene encodes CDR1 SGHNT and CDR2 YYREEE (reference sequence). The collaborating institutions used their own protocols to collect whole blood in K2EDTA tubes. For TCRbeta analysis, collaborator samples were shipped as frozen whole blood, as isolated PBMCs, or as DNA extracted from either sample type. What was sequenced was peripheral blood. This TCR was sampled from a human donor in a cohort sampled during active COVID-19. The chain links TRBV5-4 with TRBJ2-1, with the D gene not clear enough to name. The DNA reads TGTGCCAGCAGCTCCCCAGGATCCCATGAGCAGTTCTTC. This yields the protein CASSSPGSHEQFF.